The 31 T cell receptor beta chains reported below all come from one sample, sequenced in a study of human T cells and chemical hapten exposure. TCRdb re-called the RACE reads through MiXCR, storing one row per CDR3 protein. The sample holds about 69,000 distinct CDR3 sequences, approximately 29% seen once. Stated time point: patch test 1, 2 weeks after DPC sensitization. Treatment noted: therapeutic diphenylcyclopropenone sensitization with weekly scalp DPC. Source: whole blood, taken in connection with sensitization to the hapten diphenylcyclopropenone (DPC). These receptors were collected from a man aged 40-49 years with alopecia areata. Some clones in this sample may be carry-over from other donors' samples.

J is TRBJ2-1 and V is TRBV7-3, with TRBD2 as a possible D gene (6 bases). The germline V and J ends were trimmed by 1 base and 2 bases, with 18 bases remaining between them. CDR3 size: 18 residues. Per the germline V gene, CDR1 is SGHTA and CDR2 is FQGTGA. The CDR3 sequence: CASSLRAGPLPAYNEQFF. The DNA for the CDR3 is TGTGCCAGCAGCTTAAGGGCGGGACCACTACCAGCCTACAATGAGCAGTTCTTC.

In this sample, this clonotype turned up once. The rearrangement uses TRBV5-6 and TRBJ2-1; TRBD2 agrees at 9 bases. The CDR3 sequence is 13 residues long. The germline V gene encodes CDR1 SGHDT and CDR2 YYEEEE. V shed 5 bases, J shed 9 bases, and the junction held 6 bases outside the gene matches. DNA of the CDR3: TGTGCCAGCAGGCCTAGCGGGATAAGTGAGCAGTTCTTC. This translates into CASRPSGISEQFF.

This clonotype was found a few times. The chain carries TRBV5-1 and TRBJ2-7; TRBD1 is a possible D gene (5 bases). Trimming took off 3 bases at V and 7 bases at J, with 8 bases between the two ends. The CDR3 sequence is 11 residues long. Germline V gene sequence: CDR1 SGHRS, CDR2 YFSETQ. The CDR3 DNA sequence: TGCGCCAGCAGCTGGGGCCGGGAGCAGTACTTC. It codes for CASSWGREQYF.

This clonotype showed up just a few times. V usage is TRBV30 and J usage is TRBJ1-1; no reliable D call. Trimming cost V 8 bases and J 2 bases, with 12 bases left between them. Germline CDR1 and CDR2: GTSNPN and SVGIG (reference sequence). The CDR3 length is 12 residues. CDR3 DNA: TGTGCCGGAACTGAATTCAACACTGAAGCTTTCTTT. Amino acid sequence: CAGTEFNTEAFF.

This clonotype turned up a few times. V is TRBV19 and J is TRBJ1-5; possibly TRBD1 for D (6 bases). Germline V CDR1 and CDR2: LNHDA, SQIVND (reference sequence). The germline V and J ends were trimmed by 5 bases and 0 bases, with 11 bases remaining between them. The CDR3 contains 15 residues. The CDR3 DNA sequence: TGTGCCAGTAGTGACTGGACAGATAGCAATCAGCCCCAGCATTTT. Translation: CASSDWTDSNQPQHF.

The chain employs TRBV5-4 and TRBJ2-3, with 7 bases aligning to TRBD2. V lost 4 bases to trimming and J lost 3 bases; unmatched junction nucleotides: 8. The CDR3 covers 15 residues. Germline loops: CDR1 SGHNT, CDR2 YYREEE (reference sequence). As DNA, the CDR3 is TGTGCCAGCAGCCTCTCCGCGGGAGCAACAGATACGCAGTATTTT. Translation: CASSLSAGATDTQYF. Filled out from reference TRBV5-4 and TRBJ2-3, the complete variable domain reads ETGVTQSPTHLIKTRGQQVTLRCSSQSGHNTVSWYQQALGQGPQFIFQYYREEENGRGNFPPRFSGLQFPNYSSELNVNALELDDSALYLCASSLSAGATDTQYFGPGTRLTVL.

The J gene is TRBJ2-6, the V gene TRBV29-1, with D possibly matching TRBD2 (5 bases). The CDR3 has 13 amino acids. V was cut by 3 bases and J by 10 bases, with 13 bases left in between. Germline V CDR1 and CDR2: SQVTM, ANQGSEA. The CDR3 protein is CSVEEVHLNVLTF. The CDR3 coding sequence is TGCAGCGTTGAGGAGGTGCACCTTAACGTCCTGACTTTC.

This clonotype was picked up a small number of times. V and J are TRBV25-1 and TRBJ1-1; D not certain. V was pared by 4 bases and J by 3 bases, with 12 bases between. The germline V gene has CDR1 MGHDK and CDR2 SYGVNS. The CDR3 totals 14 residues. CDR3 loop: CASSVTPTDTEAFF. CDR3 DNA sequence: TGTGCCAGCAGTGTGACCCCGACGGACACTGAAGCTTTCTTT.

Only a few counts were recorded for this clonotype. V is TRBV3-1 and J is TRBJ2-3; 7 bases are shared with TRBD2. The V gene's germline CDR1 is LGHDT and CDR2 YNNKEL (reference sequence). V dropped 0 bases and J dropped 1; count of bases not matched to a gene: 7. This CDR3 comprises 17 residues. The CDR3 loop is CASSQEGLADGTDTQYF. The CDR3, as DNA: TGTGCCAGCAGCCAAGAAGGGCTAGCGGACGGCACAGATACGCAGTATTTT.

The chain uses TRBV6-2 or TRBV6-3 and TRBJ2-1; TRBD2 matches at 14 bases. Germline V lookup: CDR1 MNHEY, CDR2 SVGEGT. The length of the CDR3 is 16 residues. J was trimmed by 8 bases and V by 4 bases; bases with no gene match: 7. CDR3 in amino acids: CASSSGTSGRWDEQFF. In DNA form, the CDR3 reads TGTGCCAGCAGTTCCGGGACTAGCGGGAGATGGGATGAGCAGTTCTTC.

The rearrangement uses TRBV27 and TRBJ2-7, with D unresolved. The length of the CDR3 is 11 residues. The germline V gene has CDR1 MNHEY and CDR2 SMNVEV (reference sequence). Deletions cut 5 bases from V and 7 bases from J, with 9 bases between. The CDR3 nucleotides read TGTGCCAGCAGTCCGCCGGTAGAGCAGTACTTC. It codes for CASSPPVEQYF.

This clonotype was counted only a few times. V usage is TRBV28 and J usage is TRBJ1-4; D is unresolved. The germline V gene has CDR1 MDHEN and CDR2 SYDVKM. The CDR3 loop spans 13 amino acids. V lost 6 bases and J lost 2, with 7 bases in between. As DNA, the CDR3 is TGTGCCAGCAGCTCGAGTACTAATGAAAAACTGTTTTTT. Residues: CASSSSTNEKLFF. Combining the CDR3 with reference TRBV28 and TRBJ1-4 gives the whole variable domain DVKVTQSSRYLVKRTGEKVFLECVQDMDHENMFWYRQDPGLGLRLIYFSYDVKMKEKGDIPEGYSVSREKKERFSLILESASTNQTSMYLCASSSSTNEKLFFGSGTQLSVL.

The chain uses TRBV6-5 and TRBJ1-1, with D possibly matching TRBD1 (5 bases). Per germline, CDR1 MNHEY and CDR2 SVGAGI. V lost 6 bases and J 0 bases, leaving 8 bases between the germline ends. CDR3 length: 13 amino acids. The CDR3 spells CASRQGMNTEAFF. In DNA, the CDR3 is TGTGCCAGCAGGCAGGGAATGAACACTGAAGCTTTCTTT.

The rearrangement uses TRBV4-3 and TRBJ2-5; the match to TRBD1 covers 8 bases. The germline V gene has CDR1 LGHNA and CDR2 YSLEER. The CDR3 runs 15 residues. V was pared by 2 bases and J by 4 bases, with 6 bases of the junction left unmatched. The CDR3: CASSQTQGARETQYF. In nucleotides, the CDR3 is TGCGCCAGCAGCCAAACTCAGGGGGCGCGAGAGACCCAGTACTTC.

A few counts support this clonotype. This rearrangement joins TRBV28 to TRBJ2-2; 10 bases fit TRBD2. V trimming: 1 base; J trimming: 6 bases; junction bases outside the gene matches: 11. Per germline, CDR1 MDHEN and CDR2 SYDVKM. The CDR3 spans 18 residues. The CDR3 loop is CASSLYPPTSGMPGELFF. CDR3 in DNA: TGTGCCAGCAGTTTATATCCCCCAACTAGCGGGATGCCCGGGGAGCTGTTTTTT.

The rearrangement links TRBV9 to TRBJ2-3; 9 positions match TRBD2. V dropped 3 bases and J dropped 5; count of bases not matched to a gene: 10. CDR1 and CDR2 from the germline V gene are SGDLS and YYNGEE. The CDR3 loop spans 16 amino acids. The CDR3 region is CASSELAGEVGDTQYF. In nucleotides, the CDR3 is TGTGCCAGCAGCGAGTTAGCGGGAGAGGTTGGAGATACGCAGTATTTT.

This clonotype was counted a few times. V usage is TRBV4-2 and J usage is TRBJ2-7; D is unclear. Looked up from germline, CDR1 is LGHNA and CDR2 is YNFKEQ. With 1 base removed from V and 2 bases from J, the gap between germline ends came to 6 bases. This CDR3 is 13 amino acids long. This chain's CDR3 is CASSQGPPYEQYF. Written as DNA, the CDR3 is TGTGCCAGCAGCCAAGGTCCTCCCTACGAGCAGTACTTC.

This chain joins TRBV4-2 and TRBJ2-1; 10 positions agree with TRBD2. The ends lost 1 base at V and 4 bases at J; junction bases unmatched: 16. Germline CDR1 and CDR2: LGHNA and YNFKEQ. This CDR3 comprises 20 residues. The CDR3 DNA is TGTGCCAGCAGCCAAGGAACAGGGGGAACTAGCGGGATTAGGTACAATGAGCAGTTCTTC. This sequence encodes CASSQGTGGTSGIRYNEQFF.

This rearrangement joins TRBV28 to TRBJ1-1, with D perhaps matching TRBD1 (5 bases). Germline-derived CDR1 and CDR2 are MDHEN and SYDVKM. CDR3 size: 14 residues. The ends were cut back, 1 base at V and 7 bases at J, with 13 bases in the middle. The DNA for the CDR3 is TGTGCCAGCAGTTTATATGAGGGGAGGTATGAAGCTTTCTTT. Translation gives CASSLYEGRYEAFF. The full variable domain, completed using reference TRBV28 and TRBJ1-1, is DVKVTQSSRYLVKRTGEKVFLECVQDMDHENMFWYRQDPGLGLRLIYFSYDVKMKEKGDIPEGYSVSREKKERFSLILESASTNQTSMYLCASSLYEGRYEAFFGQGTRLTVV.

This clonotype was observed a handful of times. The chain links TRBV5-1 to TRBJ1-1; perhaps TRBD1 as D (6 bases). Germline lookup yields CDR1 SGHRS and CDR2 YFSETQ. Deletions cut 4 bases from V and 8 bases from J, with 18 bases between. CDR3 length equals 14 residues. Written as DNA, the CDR3 is TGCGCCAGCAGCAATTCCGGACAGTTCGGGGAAGCTTTCTTT. Its protein is CASSNSGQFGEAFF.

This clonotype has just a few counts. The rearrangement links TRBV7-9 to TRBJ2-1; 9 nucleotides align to TRBD2. Unmatched junction bases numbered 10, after V lost 5 bases and J lost 5 bases. The CDR3 is 16 residues long. From germline, CDR1 is SEHNR and CDR2 FQNEAQ (reference sequence). The CDR3 nucleotides read TGTGCCAGCAGCATTATCGGTCTAGCGGGGAACAATGAGCAGTTCTTC. Its protein is CASSIIGLAGNNEQFF.

V gene TRBV7-9 combines with J gene TRBJ2-2; no clear D gene. Deletions cut 5 bases from V and 0 bases from J, with 10 bases between. The CDR3 contains 15 residues. CDR1 SEHNR and CDR2 FQNEAQ come from the germline V gene (reference sequence). The CDR3 DNA reads as TGTGCCAGCAGCCTTACACGGGCGAACACCGGGGAGCTGTTTTTT. Protein: CASSLTRANTGELFF.

The chain couples TRBV24-1 to TRBJ2-1; 11 bases are a match to TRBD2. The length of the CDR3 is 14 residues. CDR1 and CDR2 (germline): KGHDR, SFDVKD. J gave up 15 bases and V 1 base, and 7 bases lay outside the gene matches. DNA of the CDR3: TGTGCCACCAGTGATTTTCTCCTAGCGGGAGGTCTGTTCTTC. Its translation: CATSDFLLAGGLFF.

The chain is built from TRBV20-1 and TRBJ2-1, with 8 bases that match TRBD1. The J segment lost 0 bases and the V segment lost 8 bases, leaving 6 bases of the junction unmatched. This CDR3 has 14 residues. Germline values: CDR1 DFQATT, CDR2 SNEGSKA (reference sequence). The CDR3 protein is CSTAGQDSYNEQFF. The CDR3 bases are TGCAGTACCGCGGGACAGGACTCCTACAATGAGCAGTTCTTC.

The rearrangement joins TRBV10-3 to TRBJ2-3; D could derive from TRBD1 or TRBD2 (5 bases each). In germline, CDR1 is ENHRY, CDR2 SYGVKD. The CDR3 has 13 residues. Trimming cost V 10 bases and J 0 bases, with 11 bases left between them. The CDR3 nucleotides are TGTGCCACCAGGGAGCCTAGCACAGATACGCAGTATTTT. The encoded protein is CATREPSTDTQYF.

The chain couples TRBV20-1 to TRBJ2-5; 12 bases match TRBD2. CDR1 is DFQATT, CDR2 SNEGSKA, per germline (reference sequence). The V and J ends lost 6 bases and 11 bases, in that order; junction bases with no gene match: 10. The CDR3 extends over 13 amino acids. CDR3 coding DNA: TGCAGTGCGCCCGCTGCCACTAGCGGGGGGCAGTACTTC. The encoded protein is CSAPAATSGGQYF.

This clonotype has a count of ten or more. The gene calls are TRBV11-2 and TRBJ2-3, with 8 bases identical to TRBD1. V dropped 5 bases and J dropped 4; count of bases not matched to a gene: 8. Germline V gene data show CDR1 as SGHAT and CDR2 as FQNNGV. The CDR3 is 15 amino acids. The CDR3 protein is CASSLPRTGPDTQYF. The CDR3 nucleotides are TGTGCCAGCAGCCTCCCGAGGACAGGGCCAGATACGCAGTATTTT.

CDR3 sequence reads: CASSPVGLAGPKGTTQYF. The CDR3 nucleotides are TGTGCCAGCAGCCCCGTGGGACTAGCGGGCCCTAAAGGAACTACGCAGTATTTT. The chain recombines TRBV12-3 or TRBV12-4 with TRBJ2-3; 12 bases are shared with TRBD2. The CDR3 consists of 18 residues. J was trimmed by 8 bases and V by 6 bases; bases with no gene match: 18.

A few counts support this clonotype. The chain couples TRBV20-1 to TRBJ2-7; a possible D gene is TRBD2 (5 bases). Trimming stripped 6 bases from V and 4 bases from J, with 28 bases between. The CDR3 sequence is 17 residues long. Per germline, CDR1 DFQATT and CDR2 SNEGSKA (reference sequence). The DNA of the CDR3 is TGCAGTGCCCAATACCCCTTAATTCGGGCCCGGGATTACGAGCAGTACTTC. Protein product: CSAQYPLIRARDYEQYF.

The chain joins TRBV20-1 to TRBJ2-4; D is unclear. CDR1 is DFQATT, CDR2 SNEGSKA, per germline (reference sequence). The CDR3 contains 19 residues. The V end lost 0 bases, the J end lost 4 bases, and 25 bases lay between the germline ends. The CDR3 reads CSARDPSVGSLAKKNIQYF. The CDR3 DNA is TGCAGTGCTAGAGACCCTTCGGTCGGGTCTCTCGCGAAAAAAAACATTCAGTACTTC.

This clonotype was counted only a few times. This chain connects TRBV20-1 to TRBJ2-1; 7 bases agree with TRBD2. CDR3 length equals 18 residues. The V segment lost 1 base and the J segment 7 bases; nucleotides outside the gene matches: 19. Germline CDR1 is DFQATT and CDR2 is SNEGSKA (reference sequence). The CDR3 protein is CSARATTDPSGRGNEQFF. In DNA form, the CDR3 reads TGCAGTGCTAGAGCGACGACCGATCCTAGCGGCAGAGGGAATGAGCAGTTCTTC.